This entry lists 6 T cell receptor beta chains sequenced from one sample in a study of Graves' ophthalmopathy and Graves' hyperthyroidism. RNA transcripts provided the template for amplifying TCR beta CDR3 regions. HTBI primers served in a first-round RT-PCR, which a second-round multiplex PCR followed. TCRdb ran MiXCR on the multiplex PCR reads and lists one entry per CDR3 protein. The sample gives 450,000 to 600,000 distinct CDR3 sequences, about 35% of which show up once; around 4.6% is in the top ten. The sequenced material came from peripheral blood or thyroid tissue (not recorded which). These receptors were obtained from an adult man with Graves' hyperthyroidism.

This clonotype has ten or more counts. The chain uses TRBV29-1 and TRBJ1-3; D is unresolved. CDR1 and CDR2 from the germline V gene are SQVTM and ANQGSEA. CDR3 size: 12 residues. The ends were cut back, 6 bases at V and 0 bases at J, with 6 bases in the middle. The CDR3 region is CSVRSSGNTIYF. The CDR3 nucleotides read TGCAGCGTCAGAAGCTCTGGAAACACCATATATTTT.

This clonotype was seen many times. The chain has TRBV24-1 and TRBJ2-7; D unresolved. The V and J ends lost 7 bases and 3 bases respectively, with 0 bases between them. Per germline, CDR1 KGHDR and CDR2 SFDVKD. The CDR3 spans 9 residues. The CDR3 DNA sequence: TGTGCCACCAGCTACGAGCAGTACTTC. The encoded protein is CATSYEQYF.

This clonotype was counted between two and nine times. The chain combines TRBV6-1 with TRBJ1-3; D is unresolved. Per germline, CDR1 MNHNS and CDR2 SASEGT. CDR3 length: 14 residues. The germline V and J ends were trimmed by 6 bases and 2 bases, with 11 bases remaining between them. CDR3 loop: CASSAGPTGNTIYF. DNA for the CDR3: TGTGCCAGCAGCGCGGGCCCCACTGGAAACACCATATATTTT.

This clonotype was found a few times. The chain is built from TRBV5-1 and TRBJ2-2; TRBD1 aligns across 10 bases. Germline V gene sequence: CDR1 SGHRS, CDR2 YFSETQ. J gave up 1 base and V 0 bases, and 12 bases lay outside the gene matches. This CDR3 comprises 20 residues. CDR3 amino acids: CASSLGRTGGRLWNTGELFF. The CDR3 region has the DNA TGCGCCAGCAGCTTGGGCCGGACAGGGGGGCGCTTATGGAACACCGGGGAGCTGTTTTTT.

This clonotype was seen just once. CDR3 in DNA: TGCAGCGTCGCTAGCGGGAGGGCCCACTACGAGCAGTACTTC. Its translation is CSVASGRAHYEQYF. The gene calls are TRBV29-1 and TRBJ2-7; 12 positions match TRBD2. V lost 6 bases to trimming and J lost 3 bases; unmatched junction nucleotides: 6. Germline V gene data show CDR1 as SQVTM and CDR2 as ANQGSEA. The CDR3 has 14 amino acids.

Of note for this clonotype: Because it lacks the conserved phenylalanine or tryptophan at the end, this CDR3 is likely a read error. V and J are TRBV29-1 and TRBJ1-1; tentatively, D is TRBD1 (5 bases). CDR3 length: 13 residues. V shed 6 bases and J shed 8 bases, with 19 bases lying between them. In germline, CDR1 is SQVTM, CDR2 ANQGSEA. The CDR3 nucleotides are TGCAGCGTGCAATCTCCCGGGACGCTCGAAGCTTTCATT. This encodes CSVQSPGTLEAFI.